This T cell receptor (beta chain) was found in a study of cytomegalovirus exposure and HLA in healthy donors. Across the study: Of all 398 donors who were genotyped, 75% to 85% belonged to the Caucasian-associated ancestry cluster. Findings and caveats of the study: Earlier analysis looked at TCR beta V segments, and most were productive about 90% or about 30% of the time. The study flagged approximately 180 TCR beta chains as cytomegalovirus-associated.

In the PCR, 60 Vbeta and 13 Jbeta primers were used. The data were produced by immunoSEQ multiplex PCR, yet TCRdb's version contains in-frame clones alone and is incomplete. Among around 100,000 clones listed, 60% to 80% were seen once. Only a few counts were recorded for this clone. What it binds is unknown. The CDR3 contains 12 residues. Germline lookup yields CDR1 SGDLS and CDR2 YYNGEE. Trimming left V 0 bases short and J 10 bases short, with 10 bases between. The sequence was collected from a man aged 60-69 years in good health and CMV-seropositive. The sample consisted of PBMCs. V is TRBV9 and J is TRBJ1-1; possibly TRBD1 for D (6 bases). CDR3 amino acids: CASSVVEDRAFF. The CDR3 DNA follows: TGTGCCAGCAGCGTAGTGGAGGACAGAGCTTTCTTT.